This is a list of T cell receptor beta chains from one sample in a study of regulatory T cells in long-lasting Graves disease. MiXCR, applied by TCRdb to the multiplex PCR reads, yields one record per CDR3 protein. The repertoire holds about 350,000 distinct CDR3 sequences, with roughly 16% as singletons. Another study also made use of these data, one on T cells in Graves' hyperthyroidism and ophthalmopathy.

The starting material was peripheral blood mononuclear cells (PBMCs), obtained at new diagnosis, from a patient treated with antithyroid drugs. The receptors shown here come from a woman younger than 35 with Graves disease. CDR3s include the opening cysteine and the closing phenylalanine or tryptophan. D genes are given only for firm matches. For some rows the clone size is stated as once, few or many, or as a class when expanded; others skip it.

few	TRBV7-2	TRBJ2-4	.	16	CASSSPQGGSKNIQYF	TGTGCCAGCAGCTCGCCTCAGGGCGGATCCAAAAACATTCAGTACTTC
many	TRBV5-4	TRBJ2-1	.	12	CASSFRRNEQFF	TGTGCCAGCAGCTTTAGGAGGAATGAGCAGTTCTTC
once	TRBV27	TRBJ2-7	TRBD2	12	CATFGGGREQYF	TGTGCCACCTTTGGGGGGGGGAGAGAGCAGTACTTC
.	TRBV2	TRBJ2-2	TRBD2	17	CASMLSYLAGDLGELFF	TGTGCCAGCATGTTGTCCTACCTAGCGGGAGACCTCGGGGAGCTGTTTTTT
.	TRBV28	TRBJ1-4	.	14	CASSRSGGNEKLFF	TGTGCCAGCAGTCGGTCCGGTGGTAATGAAAAACTGTTTTTT
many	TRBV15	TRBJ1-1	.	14	CATSRLTENTEAFF	TGTGCCACCAGCCGCCTTACCGAGAACACTGAAGCTTTCTTT
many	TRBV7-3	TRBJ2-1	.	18	CASSLSRGTSLGKDEQFF	TGTGCCAGCAGCTTAAGTCGGGGAACTAGTTTAGGGAAGGATGAGCAGTTCTTC
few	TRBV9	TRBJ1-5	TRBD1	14	CASSATGAGQPQHF	TGTGCCAGCAGCGCCACAGGGGCGGGTCAGCCCCAGCATTTT
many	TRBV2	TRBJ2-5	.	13	CASSAQIGETQYF	TGTGCCAGCAGCGCCCAGATCGGAGAGACCCAGTACTTC
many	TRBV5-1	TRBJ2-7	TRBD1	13	CASSDPGQPEQYF	TGCGCCAGCAGCGATCCGGGACAGCCTGAGCAGTACTTC
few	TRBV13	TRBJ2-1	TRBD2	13	CASSWGGLAEQFF	TGTGCCAGCAGCTGGGGGGGACTAGCGGAGCAGTTCTTC
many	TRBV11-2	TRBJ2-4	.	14	CASSASGLKNIQYF	TGTGCCAGCAGCGCATCCGGGCTCAAAAACATTCAGTACTTC
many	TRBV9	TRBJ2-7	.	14	CASSVVDGSYEQYF	TGTGCCAGCAGCGTAGTTGACGGGTCCTACGAGCAGTACTTC
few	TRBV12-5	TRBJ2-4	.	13	CASGFSFIGIQYF	TGTGCTAGTGGTTTTTCTTTTATCGGCATTCAGTACTTC
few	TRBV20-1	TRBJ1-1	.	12	CSAKQGWTEAFF	TGCAGTGCTAAACAGGGATGGACTGAAGCTTTCTTT